The clone carrying this T cell receptor beta chain has a single count. Profiled with immunoSEQ multiplex PCR; TCRdb holds only in-frame clones, not every one. Of approximately 100,000 clones listed, over 85% are singletons. The time point denotes: baseline, week 1 (first vaccination visit). Treatment noted: pre-vaccination baseline after standard-of-care therapy. The data derive from a study of a mutant IDH1 vaccine in newly diagnosed glioma. This CDR3 is built from 14 residues. V lost 7 bases and J lost 1; bases outside the gene matches: 6. Looked up from germline, CDR1 is SQVTM and CDR2 is ANQGSEA. The clonotype was recovered from a woman between 45 and 60 years old with glioma. The input for sequencing was PBMCs, taken from a glioma patient treated with radiotherapy, temozolomide or both. The V and J genes are TRBV29-1 and TRBJ2-3; 9 nucleotides align to TRBD1. The CDR3 is CSADRGPGTDTQYF. CDR3 DNA sequence: TGCAGCGCGGACAGGGGCCCTGGCACAGATACGCAGTATTTT.